Below are 14 T cell receptor beta chains sequenced from a single sample in a study of T-cell memory formation after mild COVID-19 (dated by TCRdb to the early 2020s). The library was made by 5' RACE. Data came from an Illumina NovaSeq 6000. In TCRdb, the public reads were trimmed at Q25 with fastp and aligned with MiXCR, with productive beta chains retained. Every distinct CDR3 protein forms one entry, paired with its most common genes and DNA. The sample profile shows approximately 300,000 distinct CDR3 sequences; less than 20% of them were found once. In total, the top ten clones hold about a fifth of the sample. The sequencing input was PBMCs or a T cell subset sorted from them (not recorded which). These receptors came from a man aged 18 to 29 who had mild COVID-19 (a few samples of this study predate the infection). The sample titles of this study are shuffled in the database, so cell type and time point are left out; the donor was told from shared clones.

The chain has TRBV3-1 and TRBJ2-3; the match to TRBD2 covers 8 bases. V shed 0 bases, J shed 3 bases, and the junction held 11 bases outside the gene matches. Germline V gives CDR1 LGHDT, CDR2 YNNKEL (reference sequence). This CDR3 is built from 18 residues. The CDR3 protein is CASSQDPLFSGATDTQYF. The CDR3 DNA reads as TGTGCCAGCAGCCAAGATCCGCTCTTTAGCGGGGCGACAGATACGCAGTATTTT.

This clonotype was counted a single time. The chain is built from TRBV20-1 and TRBJ1-5; D is undetermined. V lost 0 bases and J 5 bases, leaving 14 bases between the germline ends. The CDR3 is made up of 15 amino acids. CDR1 is DFQATT, CDR2 SNEGSKA, per germline (reference sequence). CDR3 DNA: TGCAGTGCTAGAGATAGAAGGACTGCCGATCAGCCCCAGCATTTT. Translation gives CSARDRRTADQPQHF.

This clonotype was observed a few times. This rearrangement joins TRBV24-1 to TRBJ1-2, with D unresolved. From germline, CDR1 is KGHDR and CDR2 SFDVKD. Trimming removed 4 bases from V and 1 base from J, with 6 bases in between. The CDR3 length is 13 residues. The CDR3 coding sequence is TGTGCCACCAGTGAAACAAATAACTATGGCTACACCTTC. Its translation is CATSETNNYGYTF.

The table lists this clonotype with a few counts. The V and J genes are TRBV3-1 and TRBJ2-2, with D hard to call. The CDR3 is 14 amino acids. The V end lost 0 bases, the J end lost 5 bases, and 7 bases lay between the germline ends. In germline, CDR1 is LGHDT, CDR2 YNNKEL (reference sequence). The CDR3 bases are TGTGCCAGCAGCCAAGATCACGGGACCGGGGAGCTGTTTTTT. Translating it yields CASSQDHGTGELFF.

This clonotype was seen a handful of times. The gene calls are TRBV9 and TRBJ2-5; 10 positions agree with TRBD2. The CDR3 totals 13 residues. The V gene's germline CDR1 is SGDLS and CDR2 YYNGEE. Trimming at V came to 0 bases and at J to 13 bases, leaving 6 bases not matched to a gene. The CDR3 sequence is CASSVDGAGGPYF. The DNA for the CDR3 is TGTGCCAGCAGCGTAGATGGAGCGGGGGGGCCGTACTTC.

The V gene is TRBV24-1, the J gene TRBJ2-5; D is perhaps TRBD1 (6 bases). The V end lost 4 bases, the J end lost 4 bases, and 9 bases lay between the germline ends. The CDR3 runs to 13 residues. CDR1 KGHDR and CDR2 SFDVKD come from the germline V gene. CDR3 nucleotide sequence: TGTGCCACCAGTGAGGGGGCTGGAGAGACCCAGTACTTC. Amino acid sequence: CATSEGAGETQYF.

This clonotype was counted between two and nine times. The rearrangement joins TRBV7-9 to TRBJ2-7; D may be TRBD1 (5 bases). Trimming left V 4 bases short and J 2 bases short, with 9 bases between. Germline CDR1 and CDR2: SEHNR and FQNEAQ (reference sequence). The CDR3 contains 13 residues. The CDR3 DNA sequence: TGTGCCAGCAGCTCCGACAGTACCTACGAGCAGTACTTC. Its translation is CASSSDSTYEQYF.

The V and J genes are TRBV5-1 and TRBJ1-1, with D unresolved. Trimming removed 0 bases from V and 7 bases from J, with 7 bases in between. This CDR3 comprises 12 residues. Germline V gene data show CDR1 as SGHRS and CDR2 as YFSETQ. In DNA form, the CDR3 reads TGCGCCAGCAGCTTGGGTCAGGTTGAAGCTTTCTTT. Translation: CASSLGQVEAFF.

This clonotype was observed a handful of times. The chain uses TRBV20-1 and TRBJ2-2, with TRBD1 matching over 8 bases. V gave up 6 bases and J gave up 1 base; unmatched junction bases: 7. CDR3 length: 15 amino acids. Germline CDR1 and CDR2: DFQATT and SNEGSKA (reference sequence). CDR3: CSAYAGQGNTGELFF. The CDR3 coding sequence is TGCAGTGCGTACGCCGGACAGGGGAACACCGGGGAGCTGTTTTTT.

This clonotype was seen more than once but under ten times. The genes are TRBV30 and TRBJ2-2; possibly TRBD2 for D (5 bases). Germline CDR1 is GTSNPN and CDR2 is SVGIG (reference sequence). The V end was cut by 0 bases, the J end by 4 bases, with 9 bases between. The CDR3 extends over 14 amino acids. The CDR3 DNA reads as TGTGCCTGGAGTGTTCGAGGGCTCACCGGGGAGCTGTTTTTT. Translation: CAWSVRGLTGELFF.

The chain has TRBV7-2 and TRBJ2-5; D unclear. Germline assignment: CDR1 SGHTA and CDR2 FQGNSA. V was shortened by 5 bases and J by 5 bases, with 24 bases between the two germline ends. The CDR3 loop spans 17 amino acids. The CDR3: CASSEITVRLVGETQYF. The CDR3, as DNA: TGTGCCAGCAGCGAAATCACCGTGCGTCTAGTGGGGGAGACCCAGTACTTC.

The chain employs TRBV19 and TRBJ1-2, with D perhaps TRBD1 (6 bases). The CDR3 has 16 residues. Trimming pared 6 bases from V and 4 bases from J, leaving 21 bases between. Per germline, CDR1 LNHDA and CDR2 SQIVND (reference sequence). The DNA of the CDR3 is TGTGCCAGTAGCGAGTCGGGACACCAGACGAGCTATGGCTACACCTTC. Protein product: CASSESGHQTSYGYTF.

In its sample, this clonotype was seen many times. The V call is TRBV12-3 or TRBV12-4, the J call TRBJ1-2, with D possibly matching TRBD1 (5 bases). Trimming took 0 bases from V and 2 from J, leaving 13 bases between them. The CDR3 is 16 amino acids. The CDR3 here is CASSLARGQANYGYTF. As DNA, the CDR3 is TGTGCCAGCAGTTTAGCCCGCGGACAAGCAAACTATGGCTACACCTTC.

This clonotype has more than one count but fewer than ten. The gene calls are TRBV23-1 and TRBJ2-1; D tentatively fits TRBD1 or TRBD2 (6 bases each). TRBV23-1 is an ORF, and what it does is uncertain. With 6 bases removed from V and 8 bases from J, the gap between germline ends came to 20 bases. This CDR3 comprises 15 residues. The CDR3 loop is CASSRGRDREDEQFF. The CDR3 DNA is TGCGCCAGCAGCCGGGGGCGGGATAGGGAGGATGAGCAGTTCTTC.